The clone carrying this T cell receptor (beta chain) was observed at least ten times. Its cognate antigen is unknown. TCRdb itself ran the 5' RACE reads through MiXCR, one entry per CDR3 protein. This sample carries 30,000 to 35,000 distinct CDR3 sequences, approximately 22% of them seen once, and the ten largest clones take less than 35%. The data originate from a study of neurological immune-mediated disorders. Trimming removed 5 bases at V and 4 bases at J, with 12 bases between. From germline, CDR1 is MNHNY and CDR2 SVGAGI (reference sequence). The CDR3 is 14 amino acids. Study-level points and caveats: None of the CDR3 amino acid sequences found in expanded clones was shared across subjects. This suggests that the TCR-beta repertoires were private in all groups.

This clonotype was obtained from a man aged 45-60 years with HTLV-1-associated myelopathy (HAM/TSP). This sequence joins TRBV6-6 and TRBJ1-3, with unresolved D. Sequenced sample: CD4+ T cells from blood. The CDR3 is CASSPRKGGNTIYF. The CDR3 DNA reads TGTGCCAGCAGTCCCCGGAAGGGCGGAAACACCATATATTTT.